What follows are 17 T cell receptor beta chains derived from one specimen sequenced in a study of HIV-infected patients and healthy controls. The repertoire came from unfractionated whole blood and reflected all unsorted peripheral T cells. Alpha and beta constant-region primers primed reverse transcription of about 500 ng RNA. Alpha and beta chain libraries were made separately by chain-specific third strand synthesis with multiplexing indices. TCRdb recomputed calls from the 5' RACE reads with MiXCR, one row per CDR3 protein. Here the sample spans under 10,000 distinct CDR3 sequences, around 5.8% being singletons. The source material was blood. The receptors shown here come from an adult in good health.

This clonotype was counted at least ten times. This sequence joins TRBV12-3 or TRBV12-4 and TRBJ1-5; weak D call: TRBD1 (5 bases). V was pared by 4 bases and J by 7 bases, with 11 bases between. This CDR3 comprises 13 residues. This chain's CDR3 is CASSYGTGQPQHF. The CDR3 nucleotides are TGTGCCAGCAGTTATGGGACGGGCCAGCCCCAGCATTTT.

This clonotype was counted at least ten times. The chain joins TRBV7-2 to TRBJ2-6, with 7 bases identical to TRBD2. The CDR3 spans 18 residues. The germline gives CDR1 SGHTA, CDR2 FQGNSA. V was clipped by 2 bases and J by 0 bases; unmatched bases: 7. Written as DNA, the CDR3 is TGTGCCAGCAGCTTATGGGAGGGCGGGTACTCTGGGGCCAACGTCCTGACTTTC. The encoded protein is CASSLWEGGYSGANVLTF.

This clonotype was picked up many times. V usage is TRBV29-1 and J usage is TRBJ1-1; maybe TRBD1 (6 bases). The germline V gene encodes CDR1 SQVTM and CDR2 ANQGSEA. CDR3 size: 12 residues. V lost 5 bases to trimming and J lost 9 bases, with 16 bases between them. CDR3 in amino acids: CSVLSGQSQAFF. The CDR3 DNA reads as TGCAGCGTTCTTTCGGGACAATCCCAAGCTTTCTTT.

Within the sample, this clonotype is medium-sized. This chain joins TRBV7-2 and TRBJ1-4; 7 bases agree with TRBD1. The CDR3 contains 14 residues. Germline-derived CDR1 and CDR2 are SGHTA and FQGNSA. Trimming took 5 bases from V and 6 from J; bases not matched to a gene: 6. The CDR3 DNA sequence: TGTGCCAGCAGCCGGTACGGACAGGATGAAAAACTGTTTTTT. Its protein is CASSRYGQDEKLFF.

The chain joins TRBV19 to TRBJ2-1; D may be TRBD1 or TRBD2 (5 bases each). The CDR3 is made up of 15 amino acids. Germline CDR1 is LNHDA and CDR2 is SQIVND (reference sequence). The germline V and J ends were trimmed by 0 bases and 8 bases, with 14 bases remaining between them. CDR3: CASSIDRGVQDEQFF. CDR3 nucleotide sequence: TGTGCCAGTAGTATAGATAGGGGAGTCCAGGATGAGCAGTTCTTC.

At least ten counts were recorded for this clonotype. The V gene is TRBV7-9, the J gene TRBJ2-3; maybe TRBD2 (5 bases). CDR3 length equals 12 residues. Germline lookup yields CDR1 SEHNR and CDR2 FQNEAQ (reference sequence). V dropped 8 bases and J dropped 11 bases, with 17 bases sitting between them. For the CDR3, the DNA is TGTGCCAGCGGACCCCCCGCCGGAGGGCAGTATTTT. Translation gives CASGPPAGGQYF.

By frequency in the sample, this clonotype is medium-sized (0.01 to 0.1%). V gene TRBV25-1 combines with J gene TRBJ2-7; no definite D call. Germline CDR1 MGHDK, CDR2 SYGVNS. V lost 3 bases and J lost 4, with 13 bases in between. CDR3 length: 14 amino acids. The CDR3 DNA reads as TGTGCCAGCAGTGACCGTATCGCCCCGTACGAGCAGTACTTC. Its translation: CASSDRIAPYEQYF.

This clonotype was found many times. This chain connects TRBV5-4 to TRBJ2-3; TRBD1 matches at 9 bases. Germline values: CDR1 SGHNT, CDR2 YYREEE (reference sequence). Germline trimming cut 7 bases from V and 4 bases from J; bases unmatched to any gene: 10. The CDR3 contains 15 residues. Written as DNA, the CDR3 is TGTGCCAGCGGAAAGGGACAGGGCTGGGCAGATACGCAGTATTTT. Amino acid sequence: CASGKGQGWADTQYF.

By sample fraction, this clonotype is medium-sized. The CDR3 loop reads CASRTPSSGANVLTF. CDR3 in DNA: TGTGCCAGCAGGACACCGAGCTCTGGGGCCAACGTCCTGACTTTC. The V gene is TRBV28, the J gene TRBJ2-6; no clear D gene. V dropped 6 bases and J dropped 0 bases, with 9 bases sitting between them. The germline CDR1 and CDR2 sequences are MDHEN and SYDVKM. The CDR3 loop spans 15 amino acids.

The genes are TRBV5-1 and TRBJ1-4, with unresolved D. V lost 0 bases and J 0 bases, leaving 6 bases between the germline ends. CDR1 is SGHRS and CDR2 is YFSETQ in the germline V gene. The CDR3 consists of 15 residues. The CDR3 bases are TGCGCCAGCAGCTTGGTCCGGTCAACTAATGAAAAACTGTTTTTT. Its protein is CASSLVRSTNEKLFF.

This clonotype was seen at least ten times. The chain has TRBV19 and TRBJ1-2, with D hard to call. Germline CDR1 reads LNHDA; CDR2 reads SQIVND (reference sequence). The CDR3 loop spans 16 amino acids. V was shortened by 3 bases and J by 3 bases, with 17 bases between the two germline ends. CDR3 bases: TGTGCCAGTAGTATCGGGATCTATACCGGGGACTATGGCTACACCTTC. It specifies CASSIGIYTGDYGYTF.

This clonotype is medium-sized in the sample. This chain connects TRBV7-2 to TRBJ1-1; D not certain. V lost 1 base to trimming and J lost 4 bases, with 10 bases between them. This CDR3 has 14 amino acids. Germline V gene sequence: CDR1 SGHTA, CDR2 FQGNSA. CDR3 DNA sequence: TGTGCCAGCAGCTTAGGTGAGGTCAGCACTGAAGCTTTCTTT. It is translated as CASSLGEVSTEAFF. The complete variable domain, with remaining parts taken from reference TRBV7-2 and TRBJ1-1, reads GAGVSQSPSNKVTEKGKDVELRCDPISGHTALYWYRQSLGQGLEFLIYFQGNSAPDKSGLPSDRFSAERTGGSVSTLTIQRTQQEDSAVYLCASSLGEVSTEAFFGQGTRLTVV.

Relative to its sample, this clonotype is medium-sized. Written as DNA, the CDR3 is TGTGCCAGCAGTTTAAATAGGATAGGTCCCGGGGAGCTGTTTTTT. This sequence encodes CASSLNRIGPGELFF. The chain employs TRBV12-3 or TRBV12-4 and TRBJ2-2, with D unclear. There are 15 residues in the CDR3. Between the trimmed V and J ends, which lost 2 bases and 6 bases, there was a span of 13 bases.

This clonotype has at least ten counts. In DNA form, the CDR3 reads TGTGCCACCCCGGGACATCACCCGACGGGCAATCAGCCCCAGCATTTT. It is translated as CATPGHHPTGNQPQHF. This sequence joins TRBV14 and TRBJ1-5; possibly TRBD1 for D (6 bases). The germline V gene encodes CDR1 SGHDN and CDR2 FVKESK. The CDR3 extends over 16 amino acids. V was trimmed by 10 bases and J by 2 bases, leaving 21 bases between them.

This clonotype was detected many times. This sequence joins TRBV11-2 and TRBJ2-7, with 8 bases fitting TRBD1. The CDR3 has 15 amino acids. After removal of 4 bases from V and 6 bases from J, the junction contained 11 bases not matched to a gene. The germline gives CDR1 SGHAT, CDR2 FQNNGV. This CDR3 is CASSSRQGRASEQYF. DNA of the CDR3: TGTGCCAGCAGCTCTCGACAGGGGCGGGCTAGCGAGCAGTACTTC.

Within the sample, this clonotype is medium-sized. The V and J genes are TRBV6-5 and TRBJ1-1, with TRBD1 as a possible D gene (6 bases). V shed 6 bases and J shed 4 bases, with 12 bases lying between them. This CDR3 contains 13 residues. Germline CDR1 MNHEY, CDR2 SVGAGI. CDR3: CASRNTGTTEAFF. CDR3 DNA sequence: TGTGCCAGCAGAAATACAGGGACCACTGAAGCTTTCTTT.

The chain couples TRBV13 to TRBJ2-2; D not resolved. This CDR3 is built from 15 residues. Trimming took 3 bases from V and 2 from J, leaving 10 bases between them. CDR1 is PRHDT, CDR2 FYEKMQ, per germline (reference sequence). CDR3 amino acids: CASSFRGTNTGELFF. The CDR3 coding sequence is TGTGCCAGCAGCTTTCGAGGTACCAACACCGGGGAGCTGTTTTTT.